This T cell receptor beta chain was identified during a study of blood T cell repertoires in COVID-19. Study information: Italy, Spain and the United States were the sources of the convalescent and acute COVID-19 samples. T cells, B-cell-depleted T cells, or PBMCs provided the cDNA or gDNA that served as material.

TCRdb's table, derived via immunoSEQ multiplex PCR, lists solely in-frame clones and lacks some. The table lists a few hundred thousand clones, roughly 90% of them singletons. The specimen sequenced was peripheral blood. The receptor's source is a man in his forties with acute or convalescent COVID-19.

The CDR3 nucleotides read TGTGCCAGCACTAGGGAGAGCAGAAGTAACTATGGCTACACCTTC. It specifies CASTRESRSNYGYTF. The V and J genes are TRBV2 and TRBJ1-2; D not certain. V was cut by 7 bases and J by 1 base, with 16 bases left in between. CDR1 and CDR2 (germline): SNHLY, FYNNEI. CDR3 length: 15 residues.